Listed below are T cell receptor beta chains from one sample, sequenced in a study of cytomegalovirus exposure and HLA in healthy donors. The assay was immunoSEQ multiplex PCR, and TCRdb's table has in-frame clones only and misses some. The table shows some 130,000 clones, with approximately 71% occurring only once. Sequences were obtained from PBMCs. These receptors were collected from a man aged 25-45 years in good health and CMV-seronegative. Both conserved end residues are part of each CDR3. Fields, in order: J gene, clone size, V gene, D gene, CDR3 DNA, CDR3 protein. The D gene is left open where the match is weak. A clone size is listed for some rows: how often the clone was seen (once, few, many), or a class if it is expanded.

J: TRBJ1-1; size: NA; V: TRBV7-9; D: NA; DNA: TGTGCCAGCAGCTTAGCGGGGCAGAACACTGAAGCTTTCTTT; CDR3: CASSLAGQNTEAFF
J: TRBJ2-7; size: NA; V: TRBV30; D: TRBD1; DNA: TGTGCCTGGAGTGTACTCTGGACAGGGGCTTTCGAGCAGTACTTC; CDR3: CAWSVLWTGAFEQYF
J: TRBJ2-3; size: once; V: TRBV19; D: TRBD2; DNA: TGTGCCAGTAGGCTAGCGGGAGCAGGAGTTGATACGCAGTATTTT; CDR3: CASRLAGAGVDTQYF
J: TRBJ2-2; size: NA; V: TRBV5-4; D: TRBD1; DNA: TGTGCCAGCAGCTCGCCAGGACAGGGGATAACCGGGGAGCTGTTTTTT; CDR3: CASSSPGQGITGELFF
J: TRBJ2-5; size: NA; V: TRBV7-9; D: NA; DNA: TGTGCCAGCAGCCGCGGGACGGATCAAGAGACCCAGTACTTC; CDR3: CASSRGTDQETQYF
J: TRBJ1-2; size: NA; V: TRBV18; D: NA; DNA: TGTGCCAGCACCGGACAGAACTATGGCTACACCTTC; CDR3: CASTGQNYGYTF
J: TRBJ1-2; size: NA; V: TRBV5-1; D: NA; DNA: TGCGCCAGCAGCTTGGGGCAGTCTAACTATGGCTACACCTTC; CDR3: CASSLGQSNYGYTF
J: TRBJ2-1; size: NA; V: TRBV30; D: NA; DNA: TGTGCCTGGAACTACCTGGGGGCCAATGAGCAGTTCTTC; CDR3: CAWNYLGANEQFF
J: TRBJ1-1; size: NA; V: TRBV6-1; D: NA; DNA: TGTGCCAGCAGTGTAGGGGGAAGCGGACCCGTGAACACTGAAGCTTTCTTT; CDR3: CASSVGGSGPVNTEAFF
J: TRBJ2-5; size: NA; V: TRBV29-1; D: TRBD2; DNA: TGCAGCGTTGGACGACTAGCGGGAGGTCTGCGAGAGACCCAGTACTTC; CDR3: CSVGRLAGGLRETQYF
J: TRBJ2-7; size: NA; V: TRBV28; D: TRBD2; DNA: TGTGCCAGCAGTTTAACCCCGCCTTTGTTCCGGGTTAGCGGGGCCTACGAGCAGTACTTC; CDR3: CASSLTPPLFRVSGAYEQYF
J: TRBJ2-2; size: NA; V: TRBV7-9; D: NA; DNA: TGTGCCAGCAGCTTCCCTAACGCGGCCGCGAACACCGGGGAGCTGTTTTTT; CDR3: CASSFPNAAANTGELFF
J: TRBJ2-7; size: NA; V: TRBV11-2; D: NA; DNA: TGTGCCAGCAGCTTACAGTATCCAGGCTACGAGCAGTACTTC; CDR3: CASSLQYPGYEQYF
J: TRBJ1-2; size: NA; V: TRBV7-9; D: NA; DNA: TGTGCCAGCAGCTCGACAGGCCTCTATGGCTACACCTTC; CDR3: CASSSTGLYGYTF
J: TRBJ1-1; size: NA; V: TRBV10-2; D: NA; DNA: TGCGCCAGCAGTGCGGGTATGAACACTGAAGCTTTCTTT; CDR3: CASSAGMNTEAFF
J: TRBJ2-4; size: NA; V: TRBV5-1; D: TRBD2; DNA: TGCGCCAGCAGCGCTAGACTAGCCAACAATCAGTACTTC; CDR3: CASSARLANNQYF
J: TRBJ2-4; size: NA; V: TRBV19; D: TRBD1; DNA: TGTGCCAGTATTGGGACAGTCGGCATTCAGTACTTC; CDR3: CASIGTVGIQYF
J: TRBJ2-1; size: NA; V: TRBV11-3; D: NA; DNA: TGTGCCAGCAGCTTAGGGACGGACTCACAGTTCTTC; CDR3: CASSLGTDSQFF
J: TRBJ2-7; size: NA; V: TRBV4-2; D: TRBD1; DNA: TGTGCCAGCAGCCAAGGGGACAGGGGGACCTACGAGCAGTACTTC; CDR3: CASSQGDRGTYEQYF
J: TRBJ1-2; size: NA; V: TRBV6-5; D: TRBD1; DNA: TGTGCCAGCAGTGTTCCAGGGGGAAACTATGGCTACACCTTC; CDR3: CASSVPGGNYGYTF
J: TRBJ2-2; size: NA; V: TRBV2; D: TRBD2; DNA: TGTGCCAGCGAAGGACTAGCGGGACACACCGGGGAGCTGTTTTTT; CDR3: CASEGLAGHTGELFF
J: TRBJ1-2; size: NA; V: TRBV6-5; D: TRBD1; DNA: TGTGCCAGCAGCCGACAGGGAAGATTTGGCTACACCTTC; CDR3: CASSRQGRFGYTF
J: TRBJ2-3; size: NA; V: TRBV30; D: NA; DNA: TGTGCCTGGAGTCCGGGACTCACAGCAGATACGCAGTATTTT; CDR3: CAWSPGLTADTQYF
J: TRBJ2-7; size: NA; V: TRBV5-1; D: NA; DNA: TGCGCCAGCTCCTTTGACAGTCGCTCCTACGAGCAGTACTTC; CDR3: CASSFDSRSYEQYF
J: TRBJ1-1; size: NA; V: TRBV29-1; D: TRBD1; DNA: TGCAGCGTTGACAGGGGGCTTACCACTGAAGCTTTCTTT; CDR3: CSVDRGLTTEAFF
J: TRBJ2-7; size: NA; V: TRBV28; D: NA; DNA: TGTGCCAGCAGTCAAATAACTAGATTTTACGAGCAGTACTTC; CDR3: CASSQITRFYEQYF
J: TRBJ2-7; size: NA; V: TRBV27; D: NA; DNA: TGTGCCAGCAGTCCCAGGTTGGACTACGAGCAGTACTTC; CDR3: CASSPRLDYEQYF
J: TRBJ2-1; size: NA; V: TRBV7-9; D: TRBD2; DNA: TGTGCCAGCAGCTTAGGGGGTAGCGGGAGTGCCTACAATGAGCAGTTCTTC; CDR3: CASSLGGSGSAYNEQFF
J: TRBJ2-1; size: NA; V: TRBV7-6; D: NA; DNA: TGTGCCAGCAGCTACTCCTCGTACAATGAGCAGTTCTTC; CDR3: CASSYSSYNEQFF
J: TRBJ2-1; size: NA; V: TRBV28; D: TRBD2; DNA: TGTGCCAGCACTGGGAGCGGGACTTTGGGCAATGAGCAGTTCTTC; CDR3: CASTGSGTLGNEQFF
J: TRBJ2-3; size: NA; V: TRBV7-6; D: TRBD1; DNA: TGTGCCAGCGGGACAGGGGCCACAGATACGCAGTATTTT; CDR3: CASGTGATDTQYF
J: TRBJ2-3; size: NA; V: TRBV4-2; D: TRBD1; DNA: TGTGCCAGCAGCTCCCAGACAGGGGGACCTAGCACAGATACGCAGTATTTT; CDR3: CASSSQTGGPSTDTQYF
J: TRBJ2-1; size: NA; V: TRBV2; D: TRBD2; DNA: TGTGCCAGCAGTGAAGGACTAGCGGGACAGGAGCAGTTCTTC; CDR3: CASSEGLAGQEQFF
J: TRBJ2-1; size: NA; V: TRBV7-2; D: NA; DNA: TGTGCCAGCAGCTTAGTAGCTGGCTCCAGCTCCTACAATGAGCAGTTCTTC; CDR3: CASSLVAGSSSYNEQFF
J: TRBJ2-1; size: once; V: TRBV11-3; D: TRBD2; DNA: TGTGCCAGCAGCTTAGGGTCTGGGACTAGCGGGAGAAAGGAGCAGTTCTTC; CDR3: CASSLGSGTSGRKEQFF
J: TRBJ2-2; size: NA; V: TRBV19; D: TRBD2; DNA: TGTGCCAGTACTGGGACTAGCGGGAGTTTAATCGGGGAGCTGTTTTTT; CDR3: CASTGTSGSLIGELFF
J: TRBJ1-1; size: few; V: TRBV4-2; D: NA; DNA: TGTGCCAGCAGCCAAGTATACGGGGGCACTGAAGCTTTCTTT; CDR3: CASSQVYGGTEAFF
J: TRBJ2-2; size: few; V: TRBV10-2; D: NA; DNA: TGCGCCAGCAGTCTGTCACTCCCCGGGGAGCTGTTTTTT; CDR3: CASSLSLPGELFF
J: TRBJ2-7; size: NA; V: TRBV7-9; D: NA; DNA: TGTGCCAGCAGCTACTCGGGACACCCCCCCTACGAGCAGTACTTC; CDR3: CASSYSGHPPYEQYF
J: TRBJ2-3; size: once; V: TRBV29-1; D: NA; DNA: TGCAGCGTTGAACAGTACACAGATACGCAGTATTTT; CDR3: CSVEQYTDTQYF
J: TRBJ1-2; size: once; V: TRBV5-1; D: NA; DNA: TGCGCCAGCAGCTTGTTTTCTCATGGCTACACCTTC; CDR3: CASSLFSHGYTF
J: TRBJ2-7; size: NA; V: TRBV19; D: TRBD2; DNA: TGTGCCAGTAGTATTTCCCTAGCGGGAGGGCCATACGAGCAGTACTTC; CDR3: CASSISLAGGPYEQYF
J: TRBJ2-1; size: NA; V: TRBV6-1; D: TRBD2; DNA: TGTGCCAGCATTGAGCCGGGACTAGGGACTGAGCAGTTCTTC; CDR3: CASIEPGLGTEQFF
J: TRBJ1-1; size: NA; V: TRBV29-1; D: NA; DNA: TGCAGCGTTGACAGGACCGGGGTGGGCACTGAAGCTTTCTTT; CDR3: CSVDRTGVGTEAFF
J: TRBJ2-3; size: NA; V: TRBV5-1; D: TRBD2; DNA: TGCGCCAGCAGCTTGGTGGTAGCGGGAGGGCTAACAGATACGCAGTATTTT; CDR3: CASSLVVAGGLTDTQYF
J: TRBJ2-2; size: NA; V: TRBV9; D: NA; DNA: TGTGCCAGCAGCGTCTCGGGAGTGGCCACCGGGGAGCTGTTTTTT; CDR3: CASSVSGVATGELFF
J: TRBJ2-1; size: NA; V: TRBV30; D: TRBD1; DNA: TGTGCCTGGAGTTTTGGGACAGGGTCCTACAATGAGCAGTTCTTC; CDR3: CAWSFGTGSYNEQFF
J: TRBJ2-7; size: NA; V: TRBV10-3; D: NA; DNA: TGTGCCACTTGCCCTGAGGACTACTCCTACGAGCAGTACTTC; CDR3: CATCPEDYSYEQYF
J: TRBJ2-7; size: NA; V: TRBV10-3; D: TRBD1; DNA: TGTGCCATCAGCCCAGGACAGGGAGGCTACGAGCAGTACTTC; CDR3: CAISPGQGGYEQYF
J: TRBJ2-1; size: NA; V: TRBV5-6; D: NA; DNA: TGTGCCAGCAGCGCGGTGATTAGCGGTGAGCAGTTCTTC; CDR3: CASSAVISGEQFF
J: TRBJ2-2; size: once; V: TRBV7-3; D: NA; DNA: TGTGCCAGCAGCTCCTCCCCCCAGCGGATAAACACCGGGGAGCTGTTTTTT; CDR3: CASSSSPQRINTGELFF
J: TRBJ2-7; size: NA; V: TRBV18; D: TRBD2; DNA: TGTGCCAGCTCACCCACTAGCGGGAGCTCCTACGAGCAGTACTTC; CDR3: CASSPTSGSSYEQYF
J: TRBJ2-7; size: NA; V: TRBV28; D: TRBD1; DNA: TGTGCCAGTAGCTCTGGACAGGGACCCTACGAGCAGTACTTC; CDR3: CASSSGQGPYEQYF
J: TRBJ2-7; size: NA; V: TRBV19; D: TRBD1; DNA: TGTGCCAGTAGTAAAATGGGACAGGGGTTTTACGAGCAGTACTTC; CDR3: CASSKMGQGFYEQYF
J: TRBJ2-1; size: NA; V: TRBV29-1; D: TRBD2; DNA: TGCAGCGTTGTTGGACTAGCGTACTACAATGAGCAGTTCTTC; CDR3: CSVVGLAYYNEQFF
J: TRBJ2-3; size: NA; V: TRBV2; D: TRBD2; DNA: TGTGCCAGCAGTCTAGGGTTAGGACTAGCTTTCACCACAGATACGCAGTATTTT; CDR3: CASSLGLGLAFTTDTQYF